One and the same sample provided the 16 T cell receptor beta chains below, sequenced in a study of blood T cell repertoires in COVID-19. Measured with immunoSEQ multiplex PCR; TCRdb has only the in-frame clones, and not every one. The profile shows around 170,000 clones, roughly 80% of them singletons. Sequencing input: PBMCs or T cells enriched from blood (not recorded which). Receptors originate from a man aged 55 to 70 who had been exposed to COVID-19.

The chain uses TRBV7-2 and TRBJ2-7, with 13 bases that match TRBD2. V lost 5 bases and J lost 4; bases outside the gene matches: 11. Germline V gene data show CDR1 as SGHTA and CDR2 as FQGNSA. The CDR3 extends over 17 amino acids. CDR3 residues: CASSPGGLAGVQYEQYF. The CDR3 DNA reads as TGTGCCAGCAGCCCCGGAGGACTAGCGGGAGTTCAGTACGAGCAGTACTTC.

The rearrangement joins TRBV19 to TRBJ1-5; tentative D call: TRBD1 (6 bases). This CDR3 has 14 residues. V was shortened by 4 bases and J by 7 bases, with 14 bases between the two germline ends. In germline, CDR1 is LNHDA, CDR2 SQIVND (reference sequence). CDR3 nucleotide sequence: TGTGCCAGTAGTAGGAGCAGGGGTGGACAGCCCCAGCATTTT. This codes for CASSRSRGGQPQHF.

As to this clone: This sample also contains other DNA sequences that code for the same CDR3. The genes are TRBV5-1 and TRBJ1-5, with D possibly TRBD1 on 5 matching bases. The CDR3 loop spans 15 amino acids. Trimming stripped 1 base from V and 0 bases from J, with 8 bases between. From germline, CDR1 is SGHRS and CDR2 YFSETQ. CDR3 loop: CASSLLDSSNQPQHF. The CDR3, as DNA: TGCGCCAGCAGCTTGCTCGACAGTAGCAATCAGCCCCAGCATTTT.

The V gene is TRBV29-1, the J gene TRBJ2-7; D gene uncertain. This CDR3 has 15 residues. Per germline, CDR1 SQVTM and CDR2 ANQGSEA. V lost 1 base to trimming and J lost 7 bases, with 20 bases between them. The DNA of the CDR3 is TGCAGCGTTGAAGGTGGCGTCAGAACAGCACGGGAGCAGTACTTC. Translation gives CSVEGGVRTAREQYF.

The rearrangement joins TRBV7-2 to TRBJ2-7; the match to TRBD2 covers 14 bases. The V gene end was trimmed by 1 base and the J gene end by 3 bases; junction bases not matched to a gene: 11. The CDR3 runs 19 residues. Germline values: CDR1 SGHTA, CDR2 FQGNSA. The CDR3 coding sequence is TGTGCCAGCAGCTTAGGGTTGGGAGGGGGGACTAGCGGGAGCTACGAGCAGTACTTC. This encodes CASSLGLGGGTSGSYEQYF.

Regarding this clone: Because the CDR3's place on the DNA is in doubt, the DNA is left out and the CDR3 is given as listed by TCRdb. This rearrangement joins TRBV28 to TRBJ1-3; TRBD1 is the table's D call, not checked against the DNA. Looked up from germline, CDR1 is MDHEN and CDR2 is SYDVKM. The CDR3 adds up to 15 amino acids, both ends counted. CDR3 loop: CASSFLAGGGNTIYF.

V usage is TRBV2 and J usage is TRBJ2-1, with TRBD2 matching 9 bases. With 4 bases clipped from V and 7 bases from J, the junction kept 5 bases outside the gene matches. There are 14 residues in the CDR3. The germline gives CDR1 SNHLY, CDR2 FYNNEI. As DNA, the CDR3 is TGTGCCAGCAGTGTGCTAGCGGGGCCAAATGAGCAGTTCTTC. Translated, it gives CASSVLAGPNEQFF.

The chain is built from TRBV19 and TRBJ1-1, with D tentatively TRBD1 (5 bases). Germline values: CDR1 LNHDA, CDR2 SQIVND (reference sequence). V was pared by 5 bases and J by 8 bases, with 18 bases between. The CDR3 spans 14 residues. The CDR3 bases are TGTGCCAGTAGTCCCCAGGGTGAGCTGATAGAAGCTTTCTTT. Residues: CASSPQGELIEAFF. The full variable domain, completed using reference TRBV19 and TRBJ1-1, is DGGITQSPKYLFRKEGQNVTLSCEQNLNHDAMYWYRQDPGQGLRLIYYSQIVNDFQKGDIAEGYSVSREKKESFPLTVTSAQKNPTAFYLCASSPQGELIEAFFGQGTRLTVV.

The CDR3 sequence: CASSFGGQETQYF. CDR3 bases: TGTGCCAGCAGCTTCGGCGGTCAAGAGACCCAGTACTTC. V usage is TRBV11-1 and J usage is TRBJ2-5, with D unresolved. Germline V gives CDR1 SGHAT, CDR2 FQDESV (reference sequence). The CDR3 spans 13 residues. Between the trimmed V and J ends, which lost 3 bases and 2 bases, there was a span of 7 bases.

There are a few counts of this clone. The chain has TRBV5-5 and TRBJ1-2; D ambiguous. V gave up 0 bases and J gave up 3 bases, with 6 bases separating them. Germline V gives CDR1 SGHKS, CDR2 YYEKEE (reference sequence). The CDR3 covers 13 residues. The CDR3 reads CASSLEQHYGYTF. For the CDR3, the DNA is TGTGCCAGCAGCTTGGAACAGCACTATGGCTACACCTTC. Using reference TRBV5-5 and TRBJ1-2 for the parts outside the CDR3, the full variable domain is DAGVTQSPTHLIKTRGQQVTLRCSPISGHKSVSWYQQVLGQGPQFIFQYYEKEERGRGNFPDRFSARQFPNYSSELNVNALLLGDSALYLCASSLEQHYGYTFGSGTRLTVV.

This chain links TRBV9 with TRBJ1-2; 9 bases align to TRBD1. The junction had 0 bases not matched to a gene; V was cut back by 3 bases and J by 3 bases. CDR3 size: 13 residues. In germline, CDR1 is SGDLS, CDR2 YYNGEE. The CDR3 DNA sequence: TGTGCCAGCAGCGGGACAGGGGACTATGGCTACACCTTC. It specifies CASSGTGDYGYTF.

The chain combines TRBV6-4 with TRBJ2-2; the match to TRBD1 covers 10 bases. V lost 8 bases and J lost 3; bases outside the gene matches: 0. This CDR3 has 13 amino acids. Looked up from germline, CDR1 is MRHNA and CDR2 is SNTAGT. CDR3 nucleotides: TGTGCCAGCGGGACAGGGGACACCGGGGAGCTGTTTTTT. This translates into CASGTGDTGELFF.

The rearrangement uses TRBV28 and TRBJ2-3, with D possibly being TRBD2 (5 bases). The CDR3 length is 20 residues. V gave up 6 bases and J gave up 3 bases, with 31 bases separating them. CDR1 MDHEN and CDR2 SYDVKM come from the germline V gene. Written as DNA, the CDR3 is TGTGCCAGCAGGGGCCCCTGGAGCGGTCACCCGTCCATGGGGACAGATACGCAGTATTTT. Amino acid sequence: CASRGPWSGHPSMGTDTQYF.

The chain recombines TRBV6-4 with TRBJ2-3; D not certain. There are 14 residues in the CDR3. Germline V CDR1 and CDR2: MRHNA, SNTAGT. The germline V and J ends were trimmed by 0 bases and 8 bases, with 12 bases remaining between them. In nucleotides, the CDR3 is TGTGCCAGCAGTGACTCTCCCTCGTCGGGTACGCAGTATTTT. Encoded protein: CASSDSPSSGTQYF.

The V and J genes are TRBV7-6 and TRBJ2-7; 8 nucleotides line up with TRBD1. The CDR3 extends over 15 amino acids. Per germline, CDR1 SGHVS and CDR2 FNYEAQ. Trimming at V came to 3 bases and at J to 4 bases, leaving 8 bases not matched to a gene. The CDR3 nucleotides read TGTGCCAGCAGCTTTAGGACAGGGTTGGAGTACGAGCAGTACTTC. Its protein product is CASSFRTGLEYEQYF.

V gene TRBV3-1 (or the pseudogene TRBV3-2) combines with J gene TRBJ1-1, with a tentative D call TRBD1 (6 bases). Trimming pared 2 bases from V and 1 base from J, leaving 17 bases between. This CDR3 region has 17 residues. The germline gives CDR1 LGHDT, CDR2 YNNKEL (reference sequence). CDR3 DNA sequence: TGTGCCAGCAGCCAAAAGTTTAACCCGGGACAGAACACTGAAGCTTTCTTT. Its translation: CASSQKFNPGQNTEAFF.